This T cell receptor (beta chain) was sequenced during a study of T cell responses to AZD1222 COVID-19 vaccine. To note about this clone: Its specificity is unknown.

This CDR3 spans 13 amino acids. Germline V gene lookup returns CDR1 SGHAT and CDR2 FQNNGV. Trimming pared 3 bases from V and 6 bases from J, leaving 8 bases between. Method: immunoSEQ multiplex PCR; TCRdb's copy keeps in-frame clones and lacks some. Found here are more than 150,000 clones, more than 85% of them singletons; the top ten hold under 8%. General study points: Spike-specific TCR breadth and depth both grew after two AZD1222 doses. The study sampled repertoires only after the peak T cell response.

The rearrangement links TRBV11-2 to TRBJ2-2; D is ambiguous. The sample was peripheral blood, taken after recovery from COVID-19. The sequence derives from an adult who had recovered from COVID-19. CDR3 loop: CASSFGLAGELFF. CDR3 nucleotides: TGTGCCAGCAGCTTCGGGTTAGCCGGGGAGCTGTTTTTT.